This TCR beta chain was obtained from a study of OX40 agonist ivuxolimab in advanced cancers. In this sample, this clone turned up a few times. Its antigen is not known. General observations from the study: On average, a greater number of expanded clones characterised CD8+ T cells relative to CD4+.

Using immunoSEQ multiplex PCR, the repertoire was profiled, and TCRdb retains in-frame clones only, with some absent. The sample includes over 30,000 clones, approximately 79% of them seen just once. CDR1 SEHNR and CDR2 FQNEAQ come from the germline V gene (reference sequence). The CDR3 extends over 15 amino acids. V shed 5 bases and J shed 1 base, with 14 bases lying between them. This material consisted of CD4+ or CD8+ T cells sorted from blood, taken in a trial of the OX40 agonist ivuxolimab. The receptor comes from an adult with an advanced solid tumor such as melanoma, head and neck, liver or kidney cancer. V is TRBV7-9 and J is TRBJ1-1; no definite D call. CDR3 protein: CASSKGEDTNTEAFF. CDR3 nucleotide sequence: TGTGCCAGCAGCAAGGGCGAGGATACGAACACTGAAGCTTTCTTT. The complete variable domain, with remaining parts taken from reference TRBV7-9 and TRBJ1-1, reads DTGVSQNPRHKITKRGQNVTFRCDPISEHNRLYWYRQTLGQGPEFLTYFQNEAQLEKSRLLSDRFSAERPKGSFSTLEIQRTEQGDSAMYLCASSKGEDTNTEAFFGQGTRLTVV.